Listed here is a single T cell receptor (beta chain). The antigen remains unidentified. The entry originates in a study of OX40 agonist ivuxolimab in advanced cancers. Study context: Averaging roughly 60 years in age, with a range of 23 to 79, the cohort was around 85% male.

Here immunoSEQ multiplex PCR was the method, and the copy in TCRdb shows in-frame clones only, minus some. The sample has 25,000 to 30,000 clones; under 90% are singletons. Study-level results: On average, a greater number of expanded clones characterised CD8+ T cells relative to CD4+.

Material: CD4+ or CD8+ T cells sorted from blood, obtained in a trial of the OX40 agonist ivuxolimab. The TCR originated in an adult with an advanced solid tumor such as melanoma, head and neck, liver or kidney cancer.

In DNA, the CDR3 is TGTGCCACCAGGGGCACCGGGGAGCTGTTTTTT. Translated, it gives CATRGTGELFF. The V and J genes are TRBV7-9 and TRBJ2-2, with a weak D call TRBD1 (6 bases). The V gene's germline CDR1 is SEHNR and CDR2 FQNEAQ (reference sequence). This CDR3 contains 11 residues. Deletions cut 10 bases from V and 4 bases from J, with 7 bases between.